The clone carrying this T cell receptor (beta chain) was seen more than once but under ten times. This CDR3 contains 15 residues. Germline CDR1 reads SGHDT; CDR2 reads YYEEEE. V was cut by 1 base and J by 7 bases, with 15 bases left in between. The sample comes from a study of CD8+ T cells in alopecia areata. cDNA prepared by RNA extraction and subsequent reverse transcription served as the template for sequencing. Assay used: immunoSEQ multiplex PCR; TCRdb lists only in-frame clones, some missing. This table has almost 250,000 clones, 65% to 70% appearing once. Lesional scalp punch biopsies and peripheral blood were collected from alopecia areata patients.

The J gene is TRBJ2-4, the V gene TRBV5-6, with D perhaps TRBD1 (6 bases). Here the sequenced sample was CD4+ T cells sorted from blood, taken at week 0. The clonotype comes from a human donor with alopecia areata. Here the CDR3 reads CASSLRTGQLNIQYF. The CDR3 nucleotides are TGTGCCAGCAGCTTGCGAACAGGGCAATTGAACATTCAGTACTTC.